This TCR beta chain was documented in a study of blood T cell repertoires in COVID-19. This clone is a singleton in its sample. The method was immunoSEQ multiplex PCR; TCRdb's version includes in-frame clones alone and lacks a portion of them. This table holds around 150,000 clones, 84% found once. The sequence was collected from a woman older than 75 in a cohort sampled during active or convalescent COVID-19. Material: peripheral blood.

CDR3 sequence: CAIASGFNEKLFF. The DNA for the CDR3 is TGTGCCATCGCATCGGGATTTAATGAAAAACTGTTTTTT. V usage is TRBV10-3 and J usage is TRBJ1-4; D remains ambiguous. CDR3 length: 13 amino acids. Trimming shortened V by 8 bases and J by 4 bases, and 11 bases separated the two germline ends. Germline values: CDR1 ENHRY, CDR2 SYGVKD.